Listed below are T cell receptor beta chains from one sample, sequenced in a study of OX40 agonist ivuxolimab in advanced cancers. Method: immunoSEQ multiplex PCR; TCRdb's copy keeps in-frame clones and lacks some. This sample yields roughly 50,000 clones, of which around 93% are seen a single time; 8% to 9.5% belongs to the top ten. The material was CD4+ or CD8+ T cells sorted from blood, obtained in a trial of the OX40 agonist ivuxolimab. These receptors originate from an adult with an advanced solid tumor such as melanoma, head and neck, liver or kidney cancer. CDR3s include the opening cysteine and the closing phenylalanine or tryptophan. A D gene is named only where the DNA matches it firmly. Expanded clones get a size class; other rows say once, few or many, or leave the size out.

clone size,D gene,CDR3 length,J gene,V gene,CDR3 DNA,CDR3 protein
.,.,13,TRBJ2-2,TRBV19,TGTGCCAGCGGAGAGGGTCCCACCGGGGAGCTGTTTTTT,CASGEGPTGELFF
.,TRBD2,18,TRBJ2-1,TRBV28,TGTGCCAGCACCGGTGCCAGCGGGAGGGCCATGGTAGTAAATGAGCAGTTCTTC,CASTGASGRAMVVNEQFF
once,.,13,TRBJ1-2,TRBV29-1,TGCAGCGTTGATTTTTCGGGCCCCTATGGCTACACCTTC,CSVDFSGPYGYTF
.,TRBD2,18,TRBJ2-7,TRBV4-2,TGTGCCAGCAGCCAAGAGGGGGGGGTGCTAGCGTATTCCTACGAGCAGTACTTC,CASSQEGGVLAYSYEQYF
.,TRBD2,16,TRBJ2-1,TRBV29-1,TGCAGCGTTGGGGCAGCGGGAACTCTTCAGTACAATGAGCAGTTCTTC,CSVGAAGTLQYNEQFF
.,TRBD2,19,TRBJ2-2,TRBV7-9,TGTGCCAGCAGCACACAGTCCTTGGGCAGCGGGAGGGCCCACGGGGAGCTGTTTTTT,CASSTQSLGSGRAHGELFF
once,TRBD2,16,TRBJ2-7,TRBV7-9,TGTGCCAGCAGCTTAGTGGGGACTAGCGGAACCTACGAGCAGTACTTC,CASSLVGTSGTYEQYF
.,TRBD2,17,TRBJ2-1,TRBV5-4,TGTGCCAGCAGCGGGGAGACTAGCGGGAGGGCCTACAATGAGCAGTTCTTC,CASSGETSGRAYNEQFF
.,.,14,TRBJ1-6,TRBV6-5,TGTGCCAGCAGTTACGGAGGATCCCTTTCACCCCTCCACTTT,CASSYGGSLSPLHF
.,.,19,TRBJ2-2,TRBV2,TGTGCCAGCACCCCGACAGGGGGCCTAGCGGGAGACACAACCGGGGAGCTGTTTTTT,CASTPTGGLAGDTTGELFF
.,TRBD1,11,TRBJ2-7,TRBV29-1,TGCAGCGCCGGGACAGGGGGCGAGCAGTACTTC,CSAGTGGEQYF
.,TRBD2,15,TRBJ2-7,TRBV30,TGTGCCTGGAGTTCCCGGGGTAGCGGGTTTTACGAGCAGTACTTC,CAWSSRGSGFYEQYF
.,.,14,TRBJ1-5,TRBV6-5,TGTGCCAGCAGCCCCCAGCGAGGGAATCAGCCCCAGCATTTT,CASSPQRGNQPQHF
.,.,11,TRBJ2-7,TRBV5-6,TGTGCCAGCAGCTTAACCGGCGAGCAGTACTTC,CASSLTGEQYF
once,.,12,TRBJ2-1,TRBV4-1,TGCGCCAGCAGCCAAGATCGAGATGAGCAGTTCTTC,CASSQDRDEQFF
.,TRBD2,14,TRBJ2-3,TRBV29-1,TGCAGCGTGCTGACTAGCGGGAGAGTAGATACGCAGTATTTT,CSVLTSGRVDTQYF
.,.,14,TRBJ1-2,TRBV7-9,TGTGCCAGCAGCTGGGGACCGTCGGCGGGCGGCTACACCTTC,CASSWGPSAGGYTF
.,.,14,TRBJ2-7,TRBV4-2,TGTGCCAGCAGCCAAGAAGGGGGTCTCGTTCCTCAGTACTTC,CASSQEGGLVPQYF
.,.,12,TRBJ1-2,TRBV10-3,TGTGCCATCAGTGACCCAAAGATCCAGGGCCTTTTC,CAISDPKIQGLF
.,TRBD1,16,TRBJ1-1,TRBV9,TGTGCCAGCAGCGTAGCGACAGGGGCCGGGAACACTGAAGCTTTCTTT,CASSVATGAGNTEAFF
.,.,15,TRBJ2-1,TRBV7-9,TGTGCCAGCAGCTTAGCGGTGGGGGATTACAATGAGCAGTTCTTC,CASSLAVGDYNEQFF
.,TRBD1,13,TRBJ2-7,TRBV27,TGTGCCAGCAGTTCGGGACAGGGCTACGAGCAGTACTTC,CASSSGQGYEQYF
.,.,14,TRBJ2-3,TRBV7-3,TGTGCCAGCAGCGAGGGTGGGAGTGGAGATACGCAGTATTTT,CASSEGGSGDTQYF
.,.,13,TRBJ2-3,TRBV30,TGTGCCTGGAGTGTAGGCGTCACAGATACGCAGTATTTT,CAWSVGVTDTQYF
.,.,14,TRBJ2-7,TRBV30,TGTGCCTGGAGTCCGAGGACCCCCGTCTACGAGCAGTACTTC,CAWSPRTPVYEQYF
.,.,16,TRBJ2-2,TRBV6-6,TGTGCCAGCAGTTACTTTAGACAGACGAACACCGGGGAGCTGTTTTTT,CASSYFRQTNTGELFF